This T cell receptor beta chain came from a study of PD-L1 blockade in urothelial cancer. The overall study: Blood samples had a median of around 150,000 T cells.

This clone was counted between two and nine times. From germline, CDR1 is SGHTA and CDR2 FQGNSA. V lost 3 bases, J lost 2 bases, and 10 bases lay in between. CDR3 size: 14 residues. Spike-ins of synthetic TCR analog templates went into each PCR. TCRdb keeps only in-frame clones here, not all; method: immunoSEQ multiplex PCR. The repertoire holds under 55,000 clones, with roughly four fifths as singletons. Time point here: peripheral blood 6 weeks after treatment start. The origin of this receptor is a man between 60 and 70 years old with urothelial cancer. This sequence joins TRBV7-2 and TRBJ1-2; D is possibly TRBD1 (6 bases). Sequencing used PBMCs, obtained around atezolizumab (anti-PD-L1) treatment. CDR3: CASSFGGANYGYTF. For the CDR3, the DNA is TGTGCCAGCAGCTTTGGGGGGGCAAACTATGGCTACACCTTC.